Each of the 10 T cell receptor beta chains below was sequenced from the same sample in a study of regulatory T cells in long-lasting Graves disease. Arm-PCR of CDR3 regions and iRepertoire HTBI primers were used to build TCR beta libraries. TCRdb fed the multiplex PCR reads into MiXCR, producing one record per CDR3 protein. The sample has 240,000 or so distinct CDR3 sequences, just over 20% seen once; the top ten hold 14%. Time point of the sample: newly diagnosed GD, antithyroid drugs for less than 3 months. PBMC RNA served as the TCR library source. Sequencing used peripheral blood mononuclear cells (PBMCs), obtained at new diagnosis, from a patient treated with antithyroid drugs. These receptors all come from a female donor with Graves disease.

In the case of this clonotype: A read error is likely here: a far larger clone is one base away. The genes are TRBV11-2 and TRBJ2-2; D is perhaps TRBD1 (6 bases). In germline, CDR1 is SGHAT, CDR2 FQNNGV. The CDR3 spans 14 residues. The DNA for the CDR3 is TGTGCCAGCAGCATCGGGACACACACCGGGAAGCTGTTTTTT. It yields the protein CASSIGTHTGKLFF.

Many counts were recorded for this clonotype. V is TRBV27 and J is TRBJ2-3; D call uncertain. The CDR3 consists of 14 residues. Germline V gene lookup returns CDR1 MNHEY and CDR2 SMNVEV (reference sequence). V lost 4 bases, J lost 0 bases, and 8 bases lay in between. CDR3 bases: TGTGCCAGCAGTTCAGCTCCGAGCACAGATACGCAGTATTTT. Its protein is CASSSAPSTDTQYF.

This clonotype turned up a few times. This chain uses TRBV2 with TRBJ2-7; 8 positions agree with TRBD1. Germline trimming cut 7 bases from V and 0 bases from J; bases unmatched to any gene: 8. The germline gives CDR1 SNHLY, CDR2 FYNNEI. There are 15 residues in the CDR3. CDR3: CASILAGQASYEQYF. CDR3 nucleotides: TGTGCCAGCATCCTCGCGGGACAGGCCTCCTACGAGCAGTACTTC. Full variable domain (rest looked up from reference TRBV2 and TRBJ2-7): EPEVTQTPSHQVTQMGQEVILRCVPISNHLYFYWYRQILGQKVEFLVSFYNNEISEKSEIFDDQFSVERPDGSNFTLKIRSTKLEDSAMYFCASILAGQASYEQYFGPGTRLTVT.

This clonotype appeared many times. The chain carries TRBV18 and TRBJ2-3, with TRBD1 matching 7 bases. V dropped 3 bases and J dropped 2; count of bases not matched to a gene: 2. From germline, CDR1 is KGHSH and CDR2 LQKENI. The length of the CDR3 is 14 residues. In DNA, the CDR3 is TGTGCCAGCTCACCGGGGACAGTCACAGATACGCAGTATTTT. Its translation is CASSPGTVTDTQYF.

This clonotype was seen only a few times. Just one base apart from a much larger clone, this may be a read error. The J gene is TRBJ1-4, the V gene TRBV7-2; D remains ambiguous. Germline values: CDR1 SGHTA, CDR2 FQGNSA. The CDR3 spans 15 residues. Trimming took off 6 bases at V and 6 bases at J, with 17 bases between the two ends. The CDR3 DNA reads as TGTGCCAGCAGTAAAGTGGTTGAGAAAGATGAAAAACTGTTTTTT. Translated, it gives CASSKVVEKDEKLFF.

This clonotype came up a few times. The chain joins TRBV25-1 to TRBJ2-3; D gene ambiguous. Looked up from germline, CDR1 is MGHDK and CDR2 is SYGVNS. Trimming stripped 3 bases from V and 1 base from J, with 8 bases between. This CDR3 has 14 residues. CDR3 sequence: CASSDQVGTDTQYF. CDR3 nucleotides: TGTGCCAGCAGTGATCAAGTAGGCACAGATACGCAGTATTTT.

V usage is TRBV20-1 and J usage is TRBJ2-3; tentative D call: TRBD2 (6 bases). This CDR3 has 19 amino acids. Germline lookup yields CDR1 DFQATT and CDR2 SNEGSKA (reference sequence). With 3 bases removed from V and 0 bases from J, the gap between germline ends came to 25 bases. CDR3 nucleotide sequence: TGCAGTGCTAGGGGCCAACTAGCCGCCCGCACAGTGAGCACAGATACGCAGTATTTT. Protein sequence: CSARGQLAARTVSTDTQYF.

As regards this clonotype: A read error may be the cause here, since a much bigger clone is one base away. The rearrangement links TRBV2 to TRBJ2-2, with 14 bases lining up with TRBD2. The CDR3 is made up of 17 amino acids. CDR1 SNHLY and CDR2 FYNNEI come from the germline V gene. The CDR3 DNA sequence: TGTGCCAGCAGGCGGACTAGCGGGAGGTTGGGGACCGGGGAGCTGCTTTTT. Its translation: CASRRTSGRLGTGELLF.

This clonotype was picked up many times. The CDR3 reads CALTPEPFRGELFF. CDR3 sequence (DNA): TGTGCCCTAACCCCCGAGCCCTTCCGAGGGGAGCTGTTTTTT. The V and J genes are TRBV7-9 and TRBJ2-2; D is uncertain. The CDR3 totals 14 residues. The ends were cut back, 11 bases at V and 8 bases at J, with 21 bases in the middle. In germline, CDR1 is SEHNR, CDR2 FQNEAQ (reference sequence).

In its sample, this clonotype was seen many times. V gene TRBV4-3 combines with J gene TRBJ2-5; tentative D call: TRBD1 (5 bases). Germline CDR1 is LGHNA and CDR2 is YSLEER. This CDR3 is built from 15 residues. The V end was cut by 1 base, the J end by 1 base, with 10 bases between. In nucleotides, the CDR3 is TGCGCCAGCAGCCAAGGCACAGGCCGCCAAGAGACCCAGTACTTC. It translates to CASSQGTGRQETQYF.